This T cell receptor (beta chain) came from a study of T cells in Graves' hyperthyroidism and ophthalmopathy. This clonotype has at least ten counts. Using RNA transcripts as the source, TCR beta CDR3 regions were amplified. A first-round RT-PCR of the TCR CDR3 used the HTBI primer set. TCRdb itself ran the multiplex PCR reads through MiXCR, one entry per CDR3 protein. This table has some 400,000 distinct CDR3 sequences, approximately 20% appearing once. A patient was excluded if there was uncontrolled infection, other autoimmune disease, pregnancy or lactation. Germline loops: CDR1 SQVTM, CDR2 ANQGSEA. V shed 5 bases and J 4 bases; nucleotides not matched to a gene: 7. This CDR3 has 13 amino acids.

Sample: blood. This receptor was taken from a woman aged 18-29 years with Graves' hyperthyroidism. This chain connects TRBV29-1 to TRBJ1-2; TRBD1 aligns across 7 bases. This chain's CDR3 is CSVSGGEFYGYTF. Written as DNA, the CDR3 is TGCAGCGTTTCAGGGGGAGAGTTCTATGGCTACACCTTC.